This TCR beta chain was profiled in a study of PD-L1 blockade in urothelial cancer. Study in general: Analyses used blood from 3 weeks (second dose) and 6 weeks after treatment start. A median blood sample held 141,255 T cells and under 85,000 unique TCRs.

The time point denotes: pretreatment peripheral blood. Patients were diagnosed with urothelial carcinoma, either locally advanced or metastatic. This CDR3 region has 15 residues. V was trimmed by 5 bases and J by 1 base, leaving 15 bases between them. The V gene's germline CDR1 is SEHNR and CDR2 FQNEAQ (reference sequence). Each PCR reaction had synthetic TCR analog templates spiked into it. Libraries were prepared by immunoSEQ multiplex PCR; TCRdb keeps only in-frame clonotypes and omits some of them. The sample lists 49,000 or so clones; about 86% were seen once. The chain has TRBV7-9 and TRBJ2-7, with a weak D call TRBD2 (6 bases). This sequence was found in a man in his 60s with urothelial cancer. The sample in question was PBMCs, obtained around atezolizumab (anti-PD-L1) treatment. The CDR3 DNA reads as TGTGCCAGCAGCACCGGGACTGACATTTCCTACGAGCAGTACTTC. This gives the protein CASSTGTDISYEQYF. The whole variable domain, filled in from reference TRBV7-9 and TRBJ2-7, reads DTGVSQNPRHKITKRGQNVTFRCDPISEHNRLYWYRQTLGQGPEFLTYFQNEAQLEKSRLLSDRFSAERPKGSFSTLEIQRTEQGDSAMYLCASSTGTDISYEQYFGPGTRLTVT.